One T cell receptor beta chain is described in this entry. Its antigen is unknown. At one boundary the junction diverges from the germline segment, which might be a read error. The data are from a study of CD8 T cells in ankylosing spondylitis (TCRdb year 2017). For context, the study as a whole: The study set out to find disease-linked TCR variants by profiling T cell receptor beta repertoires in ankylosing spondylitis patients and healthy donors. The whole study cohort included over a hundred healthy donors and 25 ankylosing spondylitis patients. Samples of peripheral blood were taken, and for ankylosing spondylitis patients, synovial fluid was collected as well.

General conclusions and limits of the study: A TCR beta motif made up of fewer than 10 highly homologous amino acid variants appeared to be characteristic of blood from ankylosing spondylitis patients. A CD8+ phenotype was shown by the disease-linked clones, which were found at relatively low frequencies in peripheral blood. The disease-linked clones were reported to be significantly enriched in matched synovial fluid samples from ankylosing spondylitis patients. Some TCR beta motif variants had previously been reported in synovial fluid and blood of reactive arthritis patients, which suggested common disease-initiation mechanisms.

Instrument on record: Illumina HiSeq 2500. TCR beta libraries were prepared by quantitative 5'-RACE with molecular barcodes. The study's own analysis went as follows. Disease-linked TCR variants were identified with a new computational method built on a probabilistic model of VDJ rearrangement. TCRdb passed the public sequencing reads through fastp at Q25 and MiXCR, retaining productive beta sequences. Rows are combined by CDR3 protein, so each entry shows the most common genes and DNA. For this entry, the V and J calls and clone size follow TCRdb and not the study's own pipeline. Present in this sample are around 890,000 distinct CDR3 sequences, about an eighth of which were seen just once. More than 0.5% of the sample comes from the top ten. The germline V gene encodes CDR1 SGHRS and CDR2 YFSETQ. The CDR3 measures 14 amino acids from cysteine to phenylalanine. The entry retains the CDR3 DNA only, 42 bases that are in frame from base 1.

The sample was blood, either unsorted or a sorted T cell fraction (not recorded which). The TCR was taken from a male donor with ankylosing spondylitis. The chain employs TRBV5-1 and TRBJ2-7, with 9 bases in between that match TRBD1. Here is the DNA: TGCGTCAGCAGCCGGACAGGGGCAGCGTCCGAGCAGTACTTC. Translation gives CVSSRTGAASEQYF.